This T cell receptor beta chain derives from a study of T cells in tuberculosis. Study-wide context: The T cells targeted glucose monomycolate, a mycobacterial lipid, via CD1B.

The table came from immunoSEQ multiplex PCR; TCRdb's copy has only in-frame clones and leaves some out. Of some 31,000 clones listed, approximately 95% are singletons. The CDR3 is made up of 15 amino acids. Germline CDR1 is LGHNA and CDR2 is YSLEER. V gave up 1 base and J gave up 4 bases, with 13 bases separating them. The sequenced sample was PBMCs. The chain carries TRBV4-3 and TRBJ1-2; TRBD1 might be the D (5 bases). This receptor was taken from a donor under 30 with latent tuberculosis or without tuberculosis infection. CDR3 loop: CASSQGPQGSYGYTF. CDR3 bases: TGCGCCAGCAGCCAAGGGCCGCAGGGAAGCTATGGCTACACCTTC.